These 12 T cell receptor beta chains were sequenced from one sample in a study of shared clonotypes between healthy human individuals. The data were produced by immunoSEQ multiplex PCR, yet TCRdb's version contains in-frame clones alone and is incomplete. The table shows millions of clones, with about 92% occurring only once. Positive CCR7 selection of CD45RO-negative cells yielded the naive CD8 cells, and terminally differentiated effector memory CD45RA+ cells were excluded. Sequenced sample: naive CD8+ T cells from PBMCs. These receptors were collected from a man aged 18 to 30 in good health. Some clones in this sample may be carry-over from other donors' samples.

This chain links TRBV30 with TRBJ2-7; 8 nucleotides line up with TRBD1. Germline V gene lookup returns CDR1 GTSNPN and CDR2 SVGIG (reference sequence). This CDR3 has 14 amino acids. Germline trimming cut 2 bases from V and 6 bases from J; bases unmatched to any gene: 9. This CDR3 is CAWSPGTGSPEQYF. CDR3 coding DNA: TGTGCCTGGAGTCCCGGGACAGGATCACCCGAGCAGTACTTC.

The rearrangement joins TRBV27 to TRBJ1-2; tentatively, D is TRBD1 (6 bases). The CDR3 contains 15 residues. CDR1 is MNHEY and CDR2 is SMNVEV in the germline V gene (reference sequence). Trimming took off 0 bases at V and 8 bases at J, with 16 bases between the two ends. For the CDR3, the DNA is TGTGCCAGCAGTTTATCGAGTTACAGGGTGGAAGGCTACACCTTC. Translating it yields CASSLSSYRVEGYTF.

This chain links TRBV7-2 with TRBJ1-5; 10 nucleotides match TRBD1. With V trimmed by 1 base and J by 6 bases, 3 bases remained unmatched. The V gene's germline CDR1 is SGHTA and CDR2 FQGNSA. The CDR3 is 15 residues long. The CDR3 bases are TGTGCCAGCAGCTTAGTGGGACAGGGGTTTCAGCCCCAGCATTTT. As protein: CASSLVGQGFQPQHF.

This sequence joins TRBV9 and TRBJ2-6; D is unresolved. Germline V CDR1 and CDR2: SGDLS, YYNGEE. The ends were cut back, 3 bases at V and 1 base at J, with 14 bases in the middle. This CDR3 is built from 17 residues. The CDR3 DNA reads TGTGCCAGCAGCGCCCCTTTACAGCGATCTGGGGCCAACGTCCTGACTTTC. Protein product: CASSAPLQRSGANVLTF.

A word on this clone: Other DNA sequences of this sample code for an identical CDR3. The chain couples TRBV10-3 to TRBJ2-5, with unresolved D. Trimming cost V 0 bases and J 5 bases, with 4 bases left between them. Per germline, CDR1 ENHRY and CDR2 SYGVKD. The CDR3 loop spans 12 amino acids. The CDR3 region has the DNA TGTGCCATCAGTGAGTCAGGCGAGACCCAGTACTTC. Translation: CAISESGETQYF.

J is TRBJ2-1 and V is TRBV27; 10 bases map to TRBD2. Germline V gene lookup returns CDR1 MNHEY and CDR2 SMNVEV (reference sequence). V lost 5 bases, J lost 7 bases, and 11 bases stayed unmatched. CDR3 length: 16 residues. The CDR3 protein is CASSPQSGRVKNEQFF. The CDR3 bases are TGTGCCAGCAGTCCGCAAAGCGGGAGGGTGAAAAATGAGCAGTTCTTC.

The rearrangement joins TRBV6-1 to TRBJ2-1, with 10 bases matching TRBD2. Germline assignment: CDR1 MNHNS and CDR2 SASEGT. V lost 6 bases to trimming and J lost 4 bases; unmatched junction nucleotides: 6. This CDR3 is 15 amino acids long. The CDR3 nucleotides read TGTGCCAGCAGCCCCAGGACTAGCGGATACAATGAGCAGTTCTTC. This codes for CASSPRTSGYNEQFF.

The chain uses TRBV7-9 and TRBJ2-1, with D tentatively TRBD1 (6 bases). Germline-derived CDR1 and CDR2 are SEHNR and FQNEAQ (reference sequence). The CDR3 sequence is 19 residues long. V lost 2 bases and J 8 bases, leaving 28 bases between the germline ends. CDR3 sequence reads: CASSLSGTLILAGEDEQFF. DNA of the CDR3: TGTGCCAGCAGCTTATCCGGGACACTGATCCTGGCCGGAGAGGATGAGCAGTTCTTC.

This chain joins TRBV5-8 and TRBJ2-7, with D possibly matching TRBD1 (6 bases). From germline, CDR1 is SGHTS and CDR2 YDEGEE. There are 16 residues in the CDR3. Trimming removed 0 bases from V and 0 bases from J, with 13 bases in between. CDR3 bases: TGTGCCAGCAGCTTGGTGCTCAGGGGAAGCTCCTACGAGCAGTACTTC. It yields the protein CASSLVLRGSSYEQYF.

Concerning this clone: One end of the junction fails to match germline, which may point to a read error. The gene calls are TRBV18 and TRBJ2-2, with D uncertain. Germline-derived CDR1 and CDR2 are KGHSH and LQKENI. The CDR3 runs to 17 residues. DNA of the CDR3: TGTGCCAGCTCACCAATCGGTAATCAGGAATACACCGGAGAGCTGTTTTTT. Residues: CASSPIGNQEYTGELFF.

This chain links TRBV7-6 with TRBJ1-2; D is ambiguous. Germline CDR1 reads SGHVS; CDR2 reads FNYEAQ. CDR3 length equals 15 residues. Trimming pared 0 bases from V and 6 bases from J, leaving 14 bases between. As DNA, the CDR3 is TGTGCCAGCAGCTTAGCGACGTTTGCGGCGGATGGCTACACCTTC. Its protein product is CASSLATFAADGYTF.

The chain joins TRBV7-8 to TRBJ2-7; TRBD2 might be the D (5 bases). The length of the CDR3 is 12 residues. Germline V gene lookup returns CDR1 SGHVS and CDR2 FQNEAQ. Trimming shortened V by 5 bases and J by 8 bases, and 13 bases separated the two germline ends. Here the CDR3 DNA reads TGTGCCAGCAGCATCCCCGGGGAGAAGCAGTACTTC. Amino acids: CASSIPGEKQYF.